These T cell receptor beta chains were read from a single sample in a study of beta chain features in type 1 diabetes. Only in-frame clones appear in the TCRdb table, and some are missing; sequencing was by immunoSEQ multiplex PCR. The sample consists of a few hundred thousand clones, about a tenth of them appearing once. The sequenced material came from naive CD4+ T cells from blood. Receptors originate from a man aged 25 to 45 with type 1 diabetes. The CDR3 runs from the conserved cysteine through the conserved F or W. The D gene is left open where the match is weak. Where a row states a size, it is once, few, many or the class of an expanded clone; other rows omit it.

CDR3: CASSLNAGRTKETQYF; DNA: TGCGCCAGCAGCTTGAACGCGGGGAGAACTAAAGAGACCCAGTACTTC; size: few; D: .; length: 16; V: TRBV5-1; J: TRBJ2-5
CDR3: CASSPGNTDTQYF; DNA: TGTGCCAGCAGCCCAGGGAACACAGATACGCAGTATTTT; size: few; D: .; length: 13; V: TRBV5-6; J: TRBJ2-3
CDR3: CATRADTQYF; DNA: TGTGCCACCCGAGCAGATACGCAGTATTTT; size: .; D: .; length: 10; V: TRBV28; J: TRBJ2-3
CDR3: CASSLRSPELYGYTF; DNA: TGTGCCAGCAGCTTGCGATCGCCTGAGCTCTATGGCTACACCTTC; size: few; D: .; length: 15; V: TRBV5-4; J: TRBJ1-2
CDR3: CASRTTGSGELFF; DNA: TGTGCCAGCAGGACTACAGGGTCCGGGGAGCTGTTTTTT; size: .; D: .; length: 13; V: TRBV7-9; J: TRBJ2-2
CDR3: CASTEQGGSYTEAFF; DNA: TGTGCCAGCACCGAACAGGGGGGGTCGTATACTGAAGCTTTCTTT; size: few; D: TRBD1; length: 15; V: TRBV6-5; J: TRBJ1-1
CDR3: CASRGHPNQPQHF; DNA: TGTGCCAGCAGGGGACACCCTAATCAGCCCCAGCATTTT; size: few; D: .; length: 13; V: TRBV28; J: TRBJ1-5
CDR3: CASSLQGAGEQFF; DNA: TGTGCCAGCAGCTTACAGGGGGCAGGTGAGCAGTTCTTC; size: once; D: TRBD1; length: 13; V: TRBV7-8; J: TRBJ2-1
CDR3: CASSLQGNTEAFF; DNA: TGTGCCAGCAGTTTACAGGGTAACACTGAAGCTTTCTTT; size: .; D: .; length: 13; V: TRBV2; J: TRBJ1-1
CDR3: CASSQVFTGVRQPQHF; DNA: TGCGCCAGCAGCCAAGTCTTCACAGGGGTGAGGCAGCCCCAGCATTTT; size: few; D: TRBD1; length: 16; V: TRBV4-1; J: TRBJ1-5
CDR3: CASSLGQGADTQYF; DNA: TGTGCCAGCAGCTTAGGACAGGGTGCAGATACGCAGTATTTT; size: few; D: TRBD1; length: 14; V: TRBV7-9; J: TRBJ2-3
CDR3: CASSSTSGGVYEQYF; DNA: TGTGCCAGCAGCTCGACTAGCGGGGGGGTGTACGAGCAGTACTTC; size: .; D: TRBD2; length: 15; V: TRBV7-9; J: TRBJ2-7
CDR3: CASSGTGEGYTF; DNA: TGTGCCAGCAGCGGCACGGGGGAGGGCTACACCTTC; size: .; D: .; length: 12; V: TRBV2; J: TRBJ1-2
CDR3: CAPTGAMNTEAFF; DNA: TGTGCCCCGACAGGGGCGATGAACACTGAAGCTTTCTTT; size: .; D: TRBD1; length: 13; V: TRBV30; J: TRBJ1-1